Listed below are T cell receptor beta chains from one sample, sequenced in a study of CD8+ T cells in alopecia areata. This table comes from immunoSEQ multiplex PCR, and its TCRdb copy is limited to in-frame clones, with some not included. The data contain approximately 42,000 clones, under 70% of them singletons. The source was CD8+ T cells sorted from blood, collected at week 4, from a patient treated with tofacitinib. The receptors were gathered from a human donor with alopecia areata. Both conserved end residues are part of each CDR3.

cdr3_length,v_call,cdr3_aa
13,TRBV7-2,CASSPSLYPEAFF
13,TRBV10-3,CAISSGENSPLHF
12,TRBV30,CAWSESNTEAFF
17,TRBV4-3,CASSQDWGGSLLDEQFF
12,TRBV19,CASSPDTGELFF
16,TRBV15,CATSRDRGNYNSPLHF
15,TRBV7-9,CASSSPGDRAFEAFF
14,TRBV13,CASSLIAGGDGYTF
13,TRBV25-1,CASSDRGGYEQFF
13,TRBV30,CAWRDRSSYEQYF
13,TRBV30,CAWSLTKQWSYTF
15,TRBV9,CASSPSGGGTDTQYF
14,TRBV4-3,CASSQEHKLDTQYF
14,TRBV6-5,CASSYLSTGQPQHF
13,TRBV27,CASSYTGGSGYTF
15,TRBV27,CASRPPGGRPDTQYF